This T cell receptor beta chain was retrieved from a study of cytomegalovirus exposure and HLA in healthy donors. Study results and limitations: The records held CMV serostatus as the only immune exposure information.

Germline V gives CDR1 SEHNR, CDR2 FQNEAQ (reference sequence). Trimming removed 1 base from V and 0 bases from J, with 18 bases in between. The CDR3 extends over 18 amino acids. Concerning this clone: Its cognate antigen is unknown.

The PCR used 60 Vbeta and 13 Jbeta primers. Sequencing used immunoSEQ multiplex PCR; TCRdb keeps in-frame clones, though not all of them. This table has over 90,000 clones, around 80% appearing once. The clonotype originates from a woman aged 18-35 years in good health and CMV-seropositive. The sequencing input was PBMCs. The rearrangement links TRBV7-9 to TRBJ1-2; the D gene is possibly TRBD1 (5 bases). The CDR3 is CASSLETGPVLANYGYTF. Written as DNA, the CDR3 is TGTGCCAGCAGCTTAGAAACAGGTCCCGTTTTAGCTAACTATGGCTACACCTTC.